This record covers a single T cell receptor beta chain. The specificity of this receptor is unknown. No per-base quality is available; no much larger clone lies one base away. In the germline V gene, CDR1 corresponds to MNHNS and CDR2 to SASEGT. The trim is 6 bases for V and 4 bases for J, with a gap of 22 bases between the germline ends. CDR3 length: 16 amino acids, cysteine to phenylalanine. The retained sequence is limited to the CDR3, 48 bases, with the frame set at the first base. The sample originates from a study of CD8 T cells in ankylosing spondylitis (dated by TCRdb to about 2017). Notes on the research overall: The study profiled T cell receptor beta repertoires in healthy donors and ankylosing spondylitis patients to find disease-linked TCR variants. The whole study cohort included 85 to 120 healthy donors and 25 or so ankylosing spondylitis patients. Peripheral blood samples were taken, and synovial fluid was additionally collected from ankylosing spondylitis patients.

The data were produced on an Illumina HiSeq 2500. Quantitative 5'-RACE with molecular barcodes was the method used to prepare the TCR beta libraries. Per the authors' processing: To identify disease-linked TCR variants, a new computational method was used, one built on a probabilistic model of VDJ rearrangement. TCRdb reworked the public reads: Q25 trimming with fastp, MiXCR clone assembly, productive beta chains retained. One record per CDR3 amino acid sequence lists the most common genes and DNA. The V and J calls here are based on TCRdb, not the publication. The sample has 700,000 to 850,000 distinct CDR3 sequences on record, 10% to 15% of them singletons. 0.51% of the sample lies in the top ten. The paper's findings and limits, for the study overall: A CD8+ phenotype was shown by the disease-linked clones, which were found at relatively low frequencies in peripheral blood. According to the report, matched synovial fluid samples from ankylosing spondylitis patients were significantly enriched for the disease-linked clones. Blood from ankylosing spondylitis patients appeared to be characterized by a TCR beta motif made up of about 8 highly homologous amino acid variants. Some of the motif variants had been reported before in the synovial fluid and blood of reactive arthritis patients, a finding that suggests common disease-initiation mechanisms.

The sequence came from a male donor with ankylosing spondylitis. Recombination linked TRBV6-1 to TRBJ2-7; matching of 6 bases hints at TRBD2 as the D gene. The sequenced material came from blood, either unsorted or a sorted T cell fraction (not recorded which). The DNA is TGTGCCAGCAGCCCCAGCGGGCCTCAAGTGGGTTACGAGCAGTACTTC. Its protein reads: CASSPSGPQVGYEQYF.